This T cell receptor beta chain is drawn from a study of shared clonotypes between healthy human individuals. This CDR3 region has 15 residues. Trimming removed 6 bases at V and 4 bases at J, with 18 bases between. Germline V gene data show CDR1 as MDHEN and CDR2 as SYDVKM. In the case of this clone: Its target is not known.

The assay was immunoSEQ multiplex PCR, and TCRdb's table has in-frame clones only and misses some. The sample carries about 180,000 clones, roughly 91% recorded once. Study-level results: A few donors had 4% to 5% of their naive CD4 clonotypes in common.

The sequence was collected from a woman in her 30s in good health. Sequenced input: naive CD4+ T cells sorted from blood. Described subset: CD45RA+ positively selected. V gene TRBV28 combines with J gene TRBJ1-2; possible D gene TRBD1, 6 bases. CDR3 in amino acids: CASSTGPGDGYGYTF. As DNA, the CDR3 is TGTGCCAGCAGCACAGGGCCCGGTGACGGCTATGGCTACACCTTC.